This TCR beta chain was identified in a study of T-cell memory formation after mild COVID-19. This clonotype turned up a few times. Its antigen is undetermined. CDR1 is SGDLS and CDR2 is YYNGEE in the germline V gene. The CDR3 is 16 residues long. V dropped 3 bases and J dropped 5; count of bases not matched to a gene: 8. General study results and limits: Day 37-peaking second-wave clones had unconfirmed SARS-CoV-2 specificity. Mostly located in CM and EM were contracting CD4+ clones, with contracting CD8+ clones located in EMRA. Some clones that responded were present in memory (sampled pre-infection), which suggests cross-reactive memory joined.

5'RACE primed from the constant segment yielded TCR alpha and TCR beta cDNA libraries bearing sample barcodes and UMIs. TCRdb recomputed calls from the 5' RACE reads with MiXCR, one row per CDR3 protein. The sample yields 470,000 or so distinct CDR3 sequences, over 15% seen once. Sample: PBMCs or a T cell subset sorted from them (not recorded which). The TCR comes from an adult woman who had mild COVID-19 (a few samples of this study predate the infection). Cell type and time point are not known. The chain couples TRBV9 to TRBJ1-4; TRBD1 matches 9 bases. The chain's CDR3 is CASSGTFGTGNEKLFF. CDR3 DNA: TGTGCCAGCAGCGGCACGTTCGGGACAGGGAATGAAAAACTGTTTTTT.